This entry features one T cell receptor (beta chain) sequence. Data came from immunoSEQ multiplex PCR; TCRdb stores just in-frame clones and leaves some out. In the table there are about 50,000 clones, about 88% of which are singletons. This record comes from a study of blood T cell repertoires in COVID-19. In germline, CDR1 is KGHSH, CDR2 LQKENI. Losses at the gene ends were 6 bases for V and 5 bases for J; bases not matched to a gene: 4. The CDR3 consists of 13 residues. Sequencing was done on a sample of peripheral blood. This clonotype was obtained from a human donor in a cohort sampled during active COVID-19. The chain has TRBV18 and TRBJ2-7; 10 positions agree with TRBD1. The CDR3 loop reads CASSPDRGHEQYV. The DNA of the CDR3 is TGTGCCAGCTCCCCTGACAGGGGGCACGAGCAGTACGTC.